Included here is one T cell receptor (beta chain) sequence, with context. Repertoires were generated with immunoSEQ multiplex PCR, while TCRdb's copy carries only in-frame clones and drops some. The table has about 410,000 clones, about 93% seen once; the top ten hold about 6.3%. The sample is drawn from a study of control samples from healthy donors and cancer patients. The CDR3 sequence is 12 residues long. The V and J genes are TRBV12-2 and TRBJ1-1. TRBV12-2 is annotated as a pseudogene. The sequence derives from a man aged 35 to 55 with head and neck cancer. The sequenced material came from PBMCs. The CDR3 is CASRRKCAEAFF. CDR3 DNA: TGTGCAAGTCGCCGCAAGTGCGCTGAAGCTTTCTTT.